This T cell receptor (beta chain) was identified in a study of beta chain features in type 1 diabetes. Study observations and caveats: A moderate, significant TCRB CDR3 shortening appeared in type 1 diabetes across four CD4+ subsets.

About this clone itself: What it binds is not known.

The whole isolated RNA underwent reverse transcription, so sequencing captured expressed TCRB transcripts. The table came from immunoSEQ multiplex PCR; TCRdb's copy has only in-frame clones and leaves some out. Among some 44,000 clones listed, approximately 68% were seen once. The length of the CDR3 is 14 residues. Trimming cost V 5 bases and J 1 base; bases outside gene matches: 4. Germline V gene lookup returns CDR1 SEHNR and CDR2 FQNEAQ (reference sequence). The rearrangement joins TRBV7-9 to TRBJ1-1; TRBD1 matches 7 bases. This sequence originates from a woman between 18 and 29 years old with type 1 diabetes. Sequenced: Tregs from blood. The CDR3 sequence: CASSPWTGNTEAFF. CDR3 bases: TGTGCCAGCAGCCCATGGACAGGGAACACTGAAGCTTTCTTT.